These T cell receptor beta chains were read from a single sample in a study of cytomegalovirus exposure and HLA in healthy donors. Some clones are missing from TCRdb's copy, which holds only in-frame ones; the method was immunoSEQ multiplex PCR. The sample shows 160,000 or so clones, 85% of them seen only once. Specimen: PBMCs. These receptors came from a woman between 18 and 29 years old in good health and CMV-seronegative. CDR3s include the opening cysteine and the closing phenylalanine or tryptophan. The order of the fields is J gene, CDR3 length, V gene, CDR3 protein.

J gene: TRBJ1-2
CDR3 length: 14
V gene: TRBV9
CDR3 protein: CASSVGIGNYGYTF

J gene: TRBJ2-6
CDR3 length: 16
V gene: TRBV9
CDR3 protein: CASSPRGSSGANVLTF

J gene: TRBJ2-6
CDR3 length: 18
V gene: TRBV5-1
CDR3 protein: CASSLGGTGSSGANVLTF

J gene: NA
CDR3 length: 16
V gene: TRBV28
CDR3 protein: CASSLGHRGVGYEQYF

J gene: TRBJ1-3
CDR3 length: 16
V gene: TRBV29-1
CDR3 protein: CSVSKPRAGGGNTIYF

J gene: TRBJ2-5
CDR3 length: 14
V gene: TRBV2
CDR3 protein: CASSRTGYQETQYF

J gene: TRBJ2-1
CDR3 length: 12
V gene: TRBV9
CDR3 protein: CASSPQHREQFF

J gene: TRBJ2-2
CDR3 length: 14
V gene: TRBV29-1
CDR3 protein: CSVDSQGGTGELFF

J gene: TRBJ2-1
CDR3 length: 15
V gene: TRBV11-2
CDR3 protein: CASSQTRDLNNEQFF

J gene: TRBJ2-1
CDR3 length: 15
V gene: TRBV11-2
CDR3 protein: CASFDRLYSYNEQFF

J gene: TRBJ1-5
CDR3 length: 17
V gene: TRBV5-6
CDR3 protein: CASIGAGRGTNNQPQHF

J gene: TRBJ2-3
CDR3 length: 14
V gene: TRBV29-1
CDR3 protein: CSSGAGDFTDTQYF

J gene: TRBJ1-6
CDR3 length: 16
V gene: TRBV4-3
CDR3 protein: CASSRGQGASNSPLHF

J gene: TRBJ1-2
CDR3 length: 12
V gene: TRBV30
CDR3 protein: CAWSSGNYGYTF

J gene: TRBJ1-5
CDR3 length: 15
V gene: TRBV5-1
CDR3 protein: CASSLGQGASQPQHF

J gene: TRBJ2-7
CDR3 length: 15
V gene: TRBV9
CDR3 protein: CASSVAPYTSYEQYF

J gene: TRBJ1-1
CDR3 length: 15
V gene: TRBV5-1
CDR3 protein: CASSWGTGGDTEAFF

J gene: TRBJ1-5
CDR3 length: 15
V gene: TRBV27
CDR3 protein: CASSELVGGNQPQHF

J gene: TRBJ2-5
CDR3 length: 15
V gene: TRBV4-2
CDR3 protein: CASSQTLAGGETQYF

J gene: TRBJ1-5
CDR3 length: 15
V gene: TRBV28
CDR3 protein: CASSTGQGRNQPQHF

J gene: TRBJ1-6
CDR3 length: 17
V gene: TRBV7-6
CDR3 protein: CASSPAHGGARNSPLHF

J gene: TRBJ2-5
CDR3 length: 15
V gene: TRBV11-3
CDR3 protein: CASSLDGTGTETQYF